This T cell receptor (beta chain) was retrieved from a study of blood T cells in healthy people across ages. The authors ran a second PCR of roughly 6 to 12 cycles using a sample-barcoded 5' primer and a J-beta primer mix. Every cDNA was tagged by a template-switch adaptor with 12 random nucleotides. TCRdb reprocessed the 5' RACE reads with MiXCR, giving one entry per CDR3 protein. Among 600,000 to 850,000 distinct CDR3 sequences listed, more than 20% were seen once. The study's findings and limits: In older individuals, TCR beta diversity per million T cells was lower, falling roughly linearly with age.

Trimming pared 0 bases from V and 4 bases from J, leaving 8 bases between. CDR1 and CDR2 (germline): MDHEN, SYDVKM. This CDR3 is built from 14 residues. This clonotype was counted only a few times. Its cognate antigen is unknown. The same sample was also used in a study of T cells of mothers and their children.

This sequence joins TRBV28 and TRBJ2-3; maybe TRBD1 (5 bases). Sequencing was carried out using blood. The receptor comes from a boy aged 5 to 17 in good health. Here the CDR3 reads CASSLWGQADTQYF. CDR3 bases: TGTGCCAGCAGTTTATGGGGGCAAGCAGATACGCAGTATTTT.